This T cell receptor (beta chain) was recorded in a study of blood T cell repertoires in COVID-19. Across the study: There were acute and convalescent COVID-19 samples, and they came from the United States, Italy and Spain. The cDNA or gDNA used as material had been derived from T cells, B-cell-depleted T cells, or PBMCs.

V lost 2 bases, J lost 5 bases, and 12 bases stayed unmatched. Per the germline V gene, CDR1 is SGHVS and CDR2 is FNYEAQ. The CDR3 has 17 residues. Original analysis: Cell counts per sample came from amplifying reference gene primers. Profiled with immunoSEQ multiplex PCR; TCRdb holds only in-frame clones, not every one. V and J calls and clone size are given by that table; D and trimming were obtained from the DNA. Of 110,000 or so clones detected, more than 70% appear once; the ten largest clones hold around 8.4%. V and J are TRBV7-6 and TRBJ2-7; 10 bases map to TRBD2. The TCR comes from a woman aged 70-85 years who had recovered from COVID-19. Sequencing used peripheral blood. The CDR3 bases are TGTGCCAGCAGCTTATCCCCTAGCGGGAGCCTTAGCCACGAGCAGTACTTC. The encoded protein is CASSLSPSGSLSHEQYF.